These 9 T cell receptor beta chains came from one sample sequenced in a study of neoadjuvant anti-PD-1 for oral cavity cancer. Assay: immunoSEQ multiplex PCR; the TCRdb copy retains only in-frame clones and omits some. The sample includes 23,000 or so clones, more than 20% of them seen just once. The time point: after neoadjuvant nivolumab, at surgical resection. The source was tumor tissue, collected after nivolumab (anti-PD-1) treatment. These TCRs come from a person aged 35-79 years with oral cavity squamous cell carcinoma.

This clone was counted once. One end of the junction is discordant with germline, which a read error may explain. CDR3 in DNA: TGTGCCAGCAGCTTGGGCGGGGATTTCTACGAGCAGTACTTC. It codes for CASSLGGDFYEQYF. The chain couples TRBV5-1 to TRBJ2-7, with D possibly being TRBD2 (6 bases). CDR3 size: 14 residues. The germline V gene has CDR1 SGHRS and CDR2 YFSETQ.

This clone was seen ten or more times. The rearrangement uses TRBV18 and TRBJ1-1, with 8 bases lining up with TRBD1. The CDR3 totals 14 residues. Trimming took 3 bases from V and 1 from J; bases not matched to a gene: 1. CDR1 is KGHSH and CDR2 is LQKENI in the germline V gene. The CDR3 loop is CASSPGTGNTEAFF. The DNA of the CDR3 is TGTGCCAGCTCACCTGGGACAGGGAACACTGAAGCTTTCTTT.

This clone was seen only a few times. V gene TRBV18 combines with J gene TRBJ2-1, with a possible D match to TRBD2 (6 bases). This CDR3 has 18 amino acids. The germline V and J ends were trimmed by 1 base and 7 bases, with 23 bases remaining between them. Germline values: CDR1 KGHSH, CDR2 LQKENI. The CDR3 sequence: CASSPLGQRERGKNEQFF. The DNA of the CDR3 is TGTGCCAGCTCACCACTGGGCCAACGGGAGAGGGGTAAAAATGAGCAGTTCTTC. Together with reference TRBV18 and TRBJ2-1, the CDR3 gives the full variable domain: NAGVMQNPRHLVRRRGQEARLRCSPMKGHSHVYWYRQLPEEGLKFMVYLQKENIIDESGMPKERFSAEFPKEGPSILRIQQVVRGDSAAYFCASSPLGQRERGKNEQFFGPGTRLTVL.

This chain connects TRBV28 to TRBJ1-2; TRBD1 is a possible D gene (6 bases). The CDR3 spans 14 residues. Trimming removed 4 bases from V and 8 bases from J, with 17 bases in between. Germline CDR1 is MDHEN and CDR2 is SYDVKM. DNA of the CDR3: TGTGCCAGCAGTTGGGGCTACAGGGCCGGGGGCTACACCTTC. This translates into CASSWGYRAGGYTF.

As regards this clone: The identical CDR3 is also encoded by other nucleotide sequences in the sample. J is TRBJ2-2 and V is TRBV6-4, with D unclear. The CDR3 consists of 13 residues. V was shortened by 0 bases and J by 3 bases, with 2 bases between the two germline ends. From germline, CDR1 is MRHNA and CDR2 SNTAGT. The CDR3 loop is CASSDSDTGELFF. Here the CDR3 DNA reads TGTGCCAGCAGTGACTCTGACACCGGGGAGCTGTTTTTT.

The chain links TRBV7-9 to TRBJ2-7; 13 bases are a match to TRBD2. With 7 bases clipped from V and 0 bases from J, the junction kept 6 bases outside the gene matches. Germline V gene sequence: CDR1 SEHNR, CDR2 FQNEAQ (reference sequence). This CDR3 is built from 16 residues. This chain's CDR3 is CASTPGTSGNSYEQYF. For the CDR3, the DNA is TGTGCCAGCACTCCCGGGACTAGCGGGAACTCCTACGAGCAGTACTTC.

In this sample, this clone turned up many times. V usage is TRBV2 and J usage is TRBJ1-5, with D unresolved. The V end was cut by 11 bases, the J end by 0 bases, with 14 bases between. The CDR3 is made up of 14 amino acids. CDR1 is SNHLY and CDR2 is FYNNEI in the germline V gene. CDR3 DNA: TGTGCCGGGAGTCCGGGGATTAGCAATCAGCCCCAGCATTTT. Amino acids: CAGSPGISNQPQHF.

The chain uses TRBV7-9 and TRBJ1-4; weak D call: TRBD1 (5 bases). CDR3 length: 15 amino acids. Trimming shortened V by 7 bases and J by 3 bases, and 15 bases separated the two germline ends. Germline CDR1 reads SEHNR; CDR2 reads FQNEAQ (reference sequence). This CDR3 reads CASMLGGVPNEKLFF. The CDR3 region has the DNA TGTGCCAGCATGCTGGGGGGGGTTCCTAATGAAAAACTGTTTTTT.

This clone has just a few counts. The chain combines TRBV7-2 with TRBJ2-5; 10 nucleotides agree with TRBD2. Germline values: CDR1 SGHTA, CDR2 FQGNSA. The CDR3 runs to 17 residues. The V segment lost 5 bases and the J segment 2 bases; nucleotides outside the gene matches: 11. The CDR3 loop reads CASSHRLAGLHQETQYF. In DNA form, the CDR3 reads TGTGCCAGCAGCCACCGACTAGCGGGCTTACATCAAGAGACCCAGTACTTC.